This T cell receptor (beta chain) was found in a study of blood T cell repertoires in COVID-19. Study context: Samples came from the United States, Italy and Spain, spanning acute and convalescent COVID-19. PBMCs, B-cell-depleted T cells, or T cells provided the cDNA or gDNA that made up the material.

Enrolment of Seattle patients took place during active infection, and they were followed longitudinally. Germline loops: CDR1 MDHEN, CDR2 SYDVKM. J gave up 4 bases and V 6 bases, and 6 bases lay outside the gene matches. The CDR3 covers 13 residues. In the source study's methods: Amplification with reference gene primers provided the estimates of nucleated cell counts. Sequencing used immunoSEQ multiplex PCR; TCRdb keeps in-frame clones, though not all of them. The DNA was the basis for D and trimming; V, J and clone size are from that table. The table shows under 150,000 clones, with roughly nine tenths occurring only once.

The sample taken for sequencing was peripheral blood. This chain links TRBV28 with TRBJ2-7, with TRBD1 identical over 7 bases. The receptor's source is a man aged 55 to 69 with COVID-19, enrolled during active disease. The CDR3, as DNA: TGTGCCAGCAGCTCCCCGGGACAGTACGAGCAGTACTTC. Translating it yields CASSSPGQYEQYF.